Listed below are T cell receptor beta chains from one sample, sequenced in a study of cytomegalovirus exposure and HLA in healthy donors. Generated by immunoSEQ multiplex PCR, the TCRdb table keeps only in-frame clones and is missing some. The sample includes more than 120,000 clones, 65% to 90% seen only once; the top ten take less than 3.5%. The sample consisted of PBMCs. These receptors originate from a woman aged 25 to 45 in good health and CMV-seronegative. CDR3s include the opening cysteine and the closing phenylalanine or tryptophan. A D gene is named only where the DNA matches it firmly. Only part of the rows carry a size: once, few, many, or a class if the clone is expanded.

cdr3_nt cdr3_aa j_call clone_size d_call v_call
TGTGCCAGCAGTTCAGTCGACTATGGCTACACCTTC CASSSVDYGYTF TRBJ1-2 - - TRBV6-6
TGTTCCAGCAGCTTAGAGGCGGTCTACGAGCAGTACTTC CSSSLEAVYEQYF TRBJ2-7 - - TRBV7-9
TGTGCCAGTTCCGAACTCGGTCAAGAGACCCAGTACTTC CASSELGQETQYF TRBJ2-5 - - TRBV7-3
TGCGCCAGCAGCTTGGGCACTACCAACACTGAAGCTTTCTTT CASSLGTTNTEAFF TRBJ1-1 few - TRBV5-1
TGTGCCAGCAGTGAGTCGGGGGTCTATGGCTACACCTTC CASSESGVYGYTF TRBJ1-2 - - TRBV6-5
TGTGCCAGCAGGTTGGGGGGGGAAGAGACCCAGTACTTC CASRLGGEETQYF TRBJ2-5 - TRBD2 TRBV7-9
TGTGCCAGCAGCAAGCGACTTCTCACAGGGGAATCGGAGGGGGACACTGAAGCTTTCTTT CASSKRLLTGESEGDTEAFF TRBJ1-1 - - TRBV21-1
TGTGCCAGCTCACCGGCGGGAACCTACGAGCAGTACTTC CASSPAGTYEQYF TRBJ2-7 - - TRBV18
TGCGCCAGCAGTCAATTTGAACCCTCGACAGTCCTCGACACCGGGGAGCTGTTTTTT CASSQFEPSTVLDTGELFF TRBJ2-2 - - TRBV23-1
TGTGCCACTACGCGGGGACGGTCCCTAAATGAGCAGTTCTTC CATTRGRSLNEQFF TRBJ2-1 - - TRBV19
TGTGCCAGCAGTGGCCGGACAGATGACTATGGCTACACCTTC CASSGRTDDYGYTF TRBJ1-2 few - TRBV6-1
TGCGCCAGCAGCCAAGGCGGGACAGGGGGCGTGTGGGAGCTGTTTTTT CASSQGGTGGVWELFF TRBJ2-2 few TRBD1 TRBV4-3
TGTGCCAGCAGTTCTACAGAGAACACTGAAGCTTTCTTT CASSSTENTEAFF TRBJ1-1 - - TRBV7-6
TGTGCCAGCACCCAGGGGGCGCGAGAATACACTGAAGCTTTCTTT CASTQGAREYTEAFF TRBJ1-1 - TRBD1 TRBV19
TGTGCCAGCTCGCGGGAGCAAGTCAACAATGAGCAGTTCTTC CASSREQVNNEQFF TRBJ2-1 - TRBD2 TRBV18
TGTGCCAGCAGCTTTTCGGGTCCTCGCGAGACCCAGTACTTC CASSFSGPRETQYF TRBJ2-5 once - TRBV7-8
TGCAGCGTGGGACCGGGACAGGGGGGAAATGAAGCTTTCTTT CSVGPGQGGNEAFF TRBJ1-1 - TRBD1 TRBV29-1
TGTGCCAGCAGTGAAAACAGGGGGCGGATTCAGCCCCAGCATTTT CASSENRGRIQPQHF TRBJ1-5 - TRBD1 TRBV6-1
TGTGCCAGCAGCCCCGGGACTGAGGATGGCTACACCTTC CASSPGTEDGYTF TRBJ1-2 - - TRBV5-4
TGTGCCAGCAGCGTAGAGGCGGCCTCTGGAAACACCATATATTTT CASSVEAASGNTIYF TRBJ1-3 - - TRBV9
TGTGCCTTTGGCCTCGGGAGTCATCCCGGGGCCAACGTCCTGACTTTC CAFGLGSHPGANVLTF TRBJ2-6 - - TRBV2
TGTGCCAGCAACAATCGGGACAGGATGGACCAAGAGACCCAGTACTTC CASNNRDRMDQETQYF TRBJ2-5 - TRBD1 TRBV11-1
TGTGCCTGGTTTAGCTTACGACTGTATGGCTACACCTTC CAWFSLRLYGYTF TRBJ1-2 - - TRBV30
TGTGCCAGTCAGCCGGGACTAGCGGGAAGCCACAATGAGCAGTTCTTC CASQPGLAGSHNEQFF TRBJ2-1 - TRBD2 TRBV19
TGTGCCAGCAGCTTAGGAGGCAGAGCCAGCTACGAGCAGTACTTC CASSLGGRASYEQYF TRBJ2-7 - - TRBV7-2
TGTGCCAGCAGTTACGGGGTTCTAGCGGGGGAGAGTGAGCAGTTCTTC CASSYGVLAGESEQFF TRBJ2-1 - TRBD2 TRBV6-5
TGTGCCAGCACCGGGACAGTCCGCGGGCAGTTCTTC CASTGTVRGQFF TRBJ2-1 - TRBD1 TRBV2
TGTGCCAGCAGTCCCCGGGGAGGGGCGCCCAATGAGCAGTTCTTC CASSPRGGAPNEQFF TRBJ2-1 - TRBD2 TRBV27
TGCGCCAGCAGCCAAGATCTCCGACAGGGTACAGAGACCCAGTACTTC CASSQDLRQGTETQYF TRBJ2-5 - TRBD1 TRBV4-3
TGCGCCAGCAGCTTAACAGGGGATCCTTCACCCCTCCACTTT CASSLTGDPSPLHF TRBJ1-6 - TRBD1 TRBV5-1
TGTGCCAGCAGTGAAAATTCAGGGTCCTATGGCTACACCTTC CASSENSGSYGYTF TRBJ1-2 - - TRBV6-1
TGTGCCAGTAGTATACAGGGCGCTCTGGCTAACTATGGCTACACCTTC CASSIQGALANYGYTF TRBJ1-2 - - TRBV19